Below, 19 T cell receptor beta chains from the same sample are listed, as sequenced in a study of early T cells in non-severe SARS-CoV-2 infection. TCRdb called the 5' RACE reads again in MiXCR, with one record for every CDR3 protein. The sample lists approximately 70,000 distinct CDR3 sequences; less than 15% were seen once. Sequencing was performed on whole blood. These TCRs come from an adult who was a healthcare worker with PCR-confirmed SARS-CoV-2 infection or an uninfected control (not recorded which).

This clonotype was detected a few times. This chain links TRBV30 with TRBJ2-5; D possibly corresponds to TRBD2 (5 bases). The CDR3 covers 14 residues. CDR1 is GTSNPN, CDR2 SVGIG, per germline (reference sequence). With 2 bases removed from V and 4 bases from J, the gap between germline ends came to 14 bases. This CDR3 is CAWSPTPGIETQYF. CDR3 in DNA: TGTGCCTGGAGTCCTACCCCGGGGATAGAGACCCAGTACTTC.

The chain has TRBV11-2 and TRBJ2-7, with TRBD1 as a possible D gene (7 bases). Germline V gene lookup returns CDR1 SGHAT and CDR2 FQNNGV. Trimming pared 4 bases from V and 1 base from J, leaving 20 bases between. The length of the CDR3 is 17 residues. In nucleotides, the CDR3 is TGTGCCAGCAGCTCTATCGCGGGACAGAAACTTTCCTACGAGCAGTACTTC. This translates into CASSSIAGQKLSYEQYF.

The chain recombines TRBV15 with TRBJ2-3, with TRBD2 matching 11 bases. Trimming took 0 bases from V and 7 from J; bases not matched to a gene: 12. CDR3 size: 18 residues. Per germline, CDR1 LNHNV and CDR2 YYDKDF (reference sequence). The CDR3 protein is CATSRDHSGGASHYTQYF. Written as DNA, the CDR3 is TGTGCCACCAGCAGAGATCATAGCGGGGGGGCCTCTCACTATACGCAGTATTTT.

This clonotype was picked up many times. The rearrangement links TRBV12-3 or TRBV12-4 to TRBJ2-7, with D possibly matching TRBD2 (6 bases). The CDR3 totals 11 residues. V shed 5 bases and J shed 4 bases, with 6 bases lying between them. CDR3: CASSGGYEQYF. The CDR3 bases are TGTGCCAGCAGTGGGGGGTACGAGCAGTACTTC.

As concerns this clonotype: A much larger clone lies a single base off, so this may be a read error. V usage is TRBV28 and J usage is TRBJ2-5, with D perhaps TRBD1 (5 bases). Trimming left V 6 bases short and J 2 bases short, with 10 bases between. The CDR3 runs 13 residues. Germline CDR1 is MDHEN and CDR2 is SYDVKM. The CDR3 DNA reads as TGTGCCAGCAGAGACCAGGGACAAGAGACCCAGTACTTC. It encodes CASRDQGQETQYF.

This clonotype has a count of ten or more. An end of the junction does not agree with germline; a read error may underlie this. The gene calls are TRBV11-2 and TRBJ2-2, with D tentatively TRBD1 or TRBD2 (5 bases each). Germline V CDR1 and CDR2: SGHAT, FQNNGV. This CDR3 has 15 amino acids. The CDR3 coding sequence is TGTGCCAGCACCCAGCGGCCTCAGGGCACCGGGGAGCTTTTTTTT. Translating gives CASTQRPQGTGELFF.

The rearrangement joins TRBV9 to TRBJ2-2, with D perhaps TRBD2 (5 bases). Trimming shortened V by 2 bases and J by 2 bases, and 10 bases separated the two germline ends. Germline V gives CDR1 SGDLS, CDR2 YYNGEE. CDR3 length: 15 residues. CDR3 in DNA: TGTGCCAGCAGCGTTCGCAGCGGTAACACCGGGGAGCTGTTTTTT. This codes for CASSVRSGNTGELFF.

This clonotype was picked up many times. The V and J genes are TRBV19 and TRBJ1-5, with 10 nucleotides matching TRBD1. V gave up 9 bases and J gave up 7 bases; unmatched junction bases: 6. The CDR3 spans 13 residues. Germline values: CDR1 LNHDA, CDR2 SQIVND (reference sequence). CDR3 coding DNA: TGTGCCAGCCGGGACAGGGGTTGGCAGCCCCAGCATTTT. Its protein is CASRDRGWQPQHF.

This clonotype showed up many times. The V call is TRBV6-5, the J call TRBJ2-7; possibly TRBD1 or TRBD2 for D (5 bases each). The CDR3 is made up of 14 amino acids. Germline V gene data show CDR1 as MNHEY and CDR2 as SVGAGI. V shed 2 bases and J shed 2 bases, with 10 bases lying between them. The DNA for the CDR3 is TGTGCCAGCAGTTACGTTGGGGGTCCCTACGAGCAGTACTTC. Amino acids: CASSYVGGPYEQYF.

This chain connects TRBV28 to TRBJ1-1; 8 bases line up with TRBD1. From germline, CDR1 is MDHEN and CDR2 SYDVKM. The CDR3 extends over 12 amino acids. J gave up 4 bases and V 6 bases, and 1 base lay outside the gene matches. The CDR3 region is CASRTGVTEAFF. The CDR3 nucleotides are TGTGCCAGCAGGACAGGGGTCACTGAAGCTTTCTTT.

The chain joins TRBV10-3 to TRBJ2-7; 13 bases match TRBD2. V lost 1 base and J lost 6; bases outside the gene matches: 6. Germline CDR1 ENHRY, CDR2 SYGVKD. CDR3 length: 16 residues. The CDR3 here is CAISEWTSGRTSEQYF. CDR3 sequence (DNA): TGTGCCATCAGTGAGTGGACTAGCGGGAGAACTAGCGAGCAGTACTTC.

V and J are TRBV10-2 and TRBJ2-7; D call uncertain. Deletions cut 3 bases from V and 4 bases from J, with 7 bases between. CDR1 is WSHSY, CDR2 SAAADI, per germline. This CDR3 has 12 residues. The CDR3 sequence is CASSDRRYEQYF. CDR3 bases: TGCGCCAGCAGTGACCGCCGGTACGAGCAGTACTTC.

CDR3 amino acids: CASSNTGGGYTF. The CDR3 nucleotides are TGTGCCAGCAGTAACACAGGGGGCGGCTACACCTTC. The chain joins TRBV6-6 to TRBJ1-2; 9 bases match TRBD1. Losses at the gene ends were 5 bases for V and 8 bases for J; bases not matched to a gene: 3. The germline CDR1 and CDR2 sequences are MNHNY and SVGAGI (reference sequence). The CDR3 has 12 amino acids.

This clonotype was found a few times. This CDR3 reads CASSGTGLDTQYF. DNA for the CDR3: TGTGCCAGCAGCGGGACAGGGTTGGATACGCAGTATTTT. V is TRBV7-3 and J is TRBJ2-3; 9 bases match TRBD1. Losses at the gene ends were 5 bases for V and 6 bases for J; bases not matched to a gene: 3. Per germline, CDR1 SGHTA and CDR2 FQGTGA. The CDR3 has 13 amino acids.

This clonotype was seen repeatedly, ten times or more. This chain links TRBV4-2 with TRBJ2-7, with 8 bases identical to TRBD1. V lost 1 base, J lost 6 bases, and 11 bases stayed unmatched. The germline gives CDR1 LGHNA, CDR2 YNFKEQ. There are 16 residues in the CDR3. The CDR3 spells CASSQAAAGGIGEQYF. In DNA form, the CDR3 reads TGTGCCAGCAGCCAAGCAGCGGCAGGGGGCATCGGCGAGCAGTACTTC.

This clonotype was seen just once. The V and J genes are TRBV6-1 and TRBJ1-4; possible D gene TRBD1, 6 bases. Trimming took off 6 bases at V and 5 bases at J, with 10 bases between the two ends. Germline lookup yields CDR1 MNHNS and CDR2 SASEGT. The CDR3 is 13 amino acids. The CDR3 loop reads CASRGQLNEKLFF. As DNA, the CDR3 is TGTGCCAGCAGGGGACAACTGAATGAAAAACTGTTTTTT.

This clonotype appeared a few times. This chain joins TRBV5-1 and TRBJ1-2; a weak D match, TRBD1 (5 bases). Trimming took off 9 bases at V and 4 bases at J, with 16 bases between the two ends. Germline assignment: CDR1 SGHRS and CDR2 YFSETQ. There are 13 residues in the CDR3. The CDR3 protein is CATRGSWPYGYTF. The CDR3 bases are TGCGCCACTAGGGGAAGTTGGCCCTATGGCTACACCTTC. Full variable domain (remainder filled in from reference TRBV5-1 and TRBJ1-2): KAGVTQTPRYLIKTRGQQVTLSCSPISGHRSVSWYQQTPGQGLQFLFEYFSETQRNKGNFPGRFSGRQFSNSRSEMNVSTLELGDSALYLCATRGSWPYGYTFGSGTRLTVV.

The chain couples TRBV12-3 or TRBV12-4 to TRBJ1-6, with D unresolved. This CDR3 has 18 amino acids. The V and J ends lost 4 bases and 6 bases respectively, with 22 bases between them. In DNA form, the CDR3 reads TGTGCCAGCAGTTCAAGAGGCGGCAGGCTTTATGGTAATTCACCCCTCCACTTT. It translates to CASSSRGGRLYGNSPLHF.

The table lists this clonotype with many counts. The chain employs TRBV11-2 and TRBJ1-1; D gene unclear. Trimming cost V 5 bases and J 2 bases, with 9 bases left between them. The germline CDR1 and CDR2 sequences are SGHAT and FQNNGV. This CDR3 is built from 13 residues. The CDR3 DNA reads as TGTGCCAGCAGCCCACGGCGCAACACTGAAGCTTTCTTT. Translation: CASSPRRNTEAFF.